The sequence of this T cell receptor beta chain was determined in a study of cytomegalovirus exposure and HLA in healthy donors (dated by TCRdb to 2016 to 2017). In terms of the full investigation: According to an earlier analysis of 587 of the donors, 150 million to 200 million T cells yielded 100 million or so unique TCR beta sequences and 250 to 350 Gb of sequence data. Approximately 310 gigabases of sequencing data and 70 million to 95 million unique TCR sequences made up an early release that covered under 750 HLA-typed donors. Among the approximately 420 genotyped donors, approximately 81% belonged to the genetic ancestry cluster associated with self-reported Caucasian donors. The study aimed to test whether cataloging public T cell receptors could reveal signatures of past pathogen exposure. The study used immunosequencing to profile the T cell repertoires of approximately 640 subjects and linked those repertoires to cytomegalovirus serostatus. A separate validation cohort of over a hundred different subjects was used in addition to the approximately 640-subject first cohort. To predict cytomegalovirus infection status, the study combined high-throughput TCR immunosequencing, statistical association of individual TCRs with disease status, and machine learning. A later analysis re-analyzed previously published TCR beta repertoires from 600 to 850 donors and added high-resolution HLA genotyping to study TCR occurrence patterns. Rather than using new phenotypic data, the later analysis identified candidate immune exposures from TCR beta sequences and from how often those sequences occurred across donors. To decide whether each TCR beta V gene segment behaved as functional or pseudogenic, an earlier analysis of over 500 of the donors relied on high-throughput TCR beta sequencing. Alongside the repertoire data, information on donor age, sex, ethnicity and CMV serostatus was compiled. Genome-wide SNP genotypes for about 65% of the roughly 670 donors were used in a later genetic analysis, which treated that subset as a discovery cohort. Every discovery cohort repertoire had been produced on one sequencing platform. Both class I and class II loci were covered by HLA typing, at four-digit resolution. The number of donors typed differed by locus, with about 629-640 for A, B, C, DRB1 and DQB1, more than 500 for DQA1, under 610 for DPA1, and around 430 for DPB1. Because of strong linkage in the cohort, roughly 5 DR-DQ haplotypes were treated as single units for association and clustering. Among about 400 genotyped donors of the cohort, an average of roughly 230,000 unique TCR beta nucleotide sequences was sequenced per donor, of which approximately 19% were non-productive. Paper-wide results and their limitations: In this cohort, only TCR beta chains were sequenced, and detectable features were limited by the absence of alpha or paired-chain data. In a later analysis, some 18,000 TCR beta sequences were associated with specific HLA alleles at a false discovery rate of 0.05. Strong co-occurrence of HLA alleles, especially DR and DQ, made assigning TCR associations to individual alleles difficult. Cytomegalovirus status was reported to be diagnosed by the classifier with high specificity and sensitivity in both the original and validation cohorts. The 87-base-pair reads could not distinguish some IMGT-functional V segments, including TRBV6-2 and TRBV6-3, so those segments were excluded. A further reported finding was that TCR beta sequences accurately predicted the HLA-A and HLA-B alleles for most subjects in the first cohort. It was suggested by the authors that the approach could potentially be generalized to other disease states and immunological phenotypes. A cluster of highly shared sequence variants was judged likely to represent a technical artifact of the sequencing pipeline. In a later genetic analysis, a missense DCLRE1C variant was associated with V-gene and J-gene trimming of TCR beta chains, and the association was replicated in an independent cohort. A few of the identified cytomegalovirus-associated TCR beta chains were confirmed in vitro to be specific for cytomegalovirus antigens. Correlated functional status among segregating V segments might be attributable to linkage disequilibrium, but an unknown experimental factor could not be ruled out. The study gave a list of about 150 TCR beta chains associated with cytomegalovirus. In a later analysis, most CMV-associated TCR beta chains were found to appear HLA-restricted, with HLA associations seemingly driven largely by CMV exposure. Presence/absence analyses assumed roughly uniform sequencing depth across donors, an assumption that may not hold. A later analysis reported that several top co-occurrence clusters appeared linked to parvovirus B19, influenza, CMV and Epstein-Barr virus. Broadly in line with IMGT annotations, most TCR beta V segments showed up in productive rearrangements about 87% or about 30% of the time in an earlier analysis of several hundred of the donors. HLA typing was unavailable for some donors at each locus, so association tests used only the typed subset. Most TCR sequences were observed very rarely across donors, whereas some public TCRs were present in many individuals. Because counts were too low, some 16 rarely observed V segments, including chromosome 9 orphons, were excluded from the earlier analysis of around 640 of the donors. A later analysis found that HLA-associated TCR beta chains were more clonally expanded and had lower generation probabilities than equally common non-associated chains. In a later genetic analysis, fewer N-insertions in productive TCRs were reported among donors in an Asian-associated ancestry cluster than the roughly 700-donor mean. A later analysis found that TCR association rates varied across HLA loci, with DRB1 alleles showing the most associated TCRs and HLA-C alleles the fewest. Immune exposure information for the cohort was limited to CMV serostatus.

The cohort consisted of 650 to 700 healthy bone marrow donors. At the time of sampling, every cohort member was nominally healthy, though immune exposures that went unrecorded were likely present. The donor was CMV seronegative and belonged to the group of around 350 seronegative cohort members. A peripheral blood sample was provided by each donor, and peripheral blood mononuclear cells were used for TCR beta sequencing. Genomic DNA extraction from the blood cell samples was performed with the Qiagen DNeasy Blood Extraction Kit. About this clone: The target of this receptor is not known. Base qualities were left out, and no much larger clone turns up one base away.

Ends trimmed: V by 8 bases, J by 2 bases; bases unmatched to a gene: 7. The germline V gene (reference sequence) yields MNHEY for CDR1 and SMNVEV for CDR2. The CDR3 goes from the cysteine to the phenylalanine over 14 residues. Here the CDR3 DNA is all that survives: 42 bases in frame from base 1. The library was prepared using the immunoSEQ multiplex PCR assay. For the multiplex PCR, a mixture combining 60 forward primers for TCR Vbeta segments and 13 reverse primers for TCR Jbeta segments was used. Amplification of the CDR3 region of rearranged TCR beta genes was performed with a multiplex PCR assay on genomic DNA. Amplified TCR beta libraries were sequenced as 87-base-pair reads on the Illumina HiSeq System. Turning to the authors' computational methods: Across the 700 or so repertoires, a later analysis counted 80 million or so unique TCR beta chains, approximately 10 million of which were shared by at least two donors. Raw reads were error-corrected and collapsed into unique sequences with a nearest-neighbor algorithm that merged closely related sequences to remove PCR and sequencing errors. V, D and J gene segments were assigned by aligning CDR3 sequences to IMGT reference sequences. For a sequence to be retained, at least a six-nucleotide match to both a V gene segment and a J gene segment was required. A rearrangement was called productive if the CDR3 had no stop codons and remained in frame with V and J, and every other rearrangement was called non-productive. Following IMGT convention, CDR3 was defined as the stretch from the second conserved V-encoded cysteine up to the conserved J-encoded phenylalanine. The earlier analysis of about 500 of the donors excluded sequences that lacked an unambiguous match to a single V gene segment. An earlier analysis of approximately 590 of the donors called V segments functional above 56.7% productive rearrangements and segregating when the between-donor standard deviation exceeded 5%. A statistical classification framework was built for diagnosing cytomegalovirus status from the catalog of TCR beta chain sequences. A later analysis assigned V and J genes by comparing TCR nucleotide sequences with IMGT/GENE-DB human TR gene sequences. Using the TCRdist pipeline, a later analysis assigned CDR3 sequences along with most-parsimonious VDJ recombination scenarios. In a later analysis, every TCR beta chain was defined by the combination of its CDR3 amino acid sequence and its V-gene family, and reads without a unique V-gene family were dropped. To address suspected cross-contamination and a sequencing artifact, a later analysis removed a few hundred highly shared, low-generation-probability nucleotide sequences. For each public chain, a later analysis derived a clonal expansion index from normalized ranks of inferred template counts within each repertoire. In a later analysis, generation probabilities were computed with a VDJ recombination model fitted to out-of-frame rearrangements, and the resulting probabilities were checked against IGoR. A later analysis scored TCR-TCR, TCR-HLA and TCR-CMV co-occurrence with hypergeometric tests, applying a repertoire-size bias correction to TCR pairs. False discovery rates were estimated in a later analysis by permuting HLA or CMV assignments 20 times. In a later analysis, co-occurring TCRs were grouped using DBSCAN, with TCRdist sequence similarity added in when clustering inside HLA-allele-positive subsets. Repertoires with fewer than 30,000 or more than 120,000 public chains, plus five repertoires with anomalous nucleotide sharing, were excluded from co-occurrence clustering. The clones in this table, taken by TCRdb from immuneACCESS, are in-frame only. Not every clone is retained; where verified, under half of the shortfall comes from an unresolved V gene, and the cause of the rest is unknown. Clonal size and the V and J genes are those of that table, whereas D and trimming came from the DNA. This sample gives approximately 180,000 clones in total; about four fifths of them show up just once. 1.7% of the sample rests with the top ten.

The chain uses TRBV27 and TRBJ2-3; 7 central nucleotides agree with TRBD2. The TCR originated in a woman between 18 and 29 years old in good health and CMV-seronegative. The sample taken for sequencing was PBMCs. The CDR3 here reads CASASGPTTDTQYF. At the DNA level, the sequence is TGTGCCAGCGCTAGCGGCCCCACCACAGATACGCAGTATTTT.